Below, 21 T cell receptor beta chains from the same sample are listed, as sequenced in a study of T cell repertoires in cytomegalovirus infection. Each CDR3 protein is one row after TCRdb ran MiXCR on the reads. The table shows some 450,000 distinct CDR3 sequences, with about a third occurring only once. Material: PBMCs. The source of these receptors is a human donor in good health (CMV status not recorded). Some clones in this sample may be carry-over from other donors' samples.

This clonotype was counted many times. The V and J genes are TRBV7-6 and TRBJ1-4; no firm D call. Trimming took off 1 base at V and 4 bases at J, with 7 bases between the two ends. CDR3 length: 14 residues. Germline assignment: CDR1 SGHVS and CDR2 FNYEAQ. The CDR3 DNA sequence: TGTGCCAGCAGCTTAGAGGGTGGTAATGAAAAACTGTTTTTT. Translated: CASSLEGGNEKLFF.

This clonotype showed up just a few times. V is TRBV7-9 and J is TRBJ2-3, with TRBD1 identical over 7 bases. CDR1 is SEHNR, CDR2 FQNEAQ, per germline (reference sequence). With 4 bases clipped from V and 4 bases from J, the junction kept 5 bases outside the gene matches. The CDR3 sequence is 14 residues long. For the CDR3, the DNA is TGTGCCAGCAGCTCCCTGGGACAGTCAGATACGCAGTATTTT. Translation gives CASSSLGQSDTQYF.

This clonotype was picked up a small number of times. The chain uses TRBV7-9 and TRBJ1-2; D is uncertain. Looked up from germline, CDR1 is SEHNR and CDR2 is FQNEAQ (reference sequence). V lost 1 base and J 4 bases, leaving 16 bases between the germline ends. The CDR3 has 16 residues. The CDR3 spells CASSLGAGGEIYGYTF. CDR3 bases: TGTGCCAGCAGCTTAGGTGCCGGCGGGGAGATCTATGGCTACACCTTC.

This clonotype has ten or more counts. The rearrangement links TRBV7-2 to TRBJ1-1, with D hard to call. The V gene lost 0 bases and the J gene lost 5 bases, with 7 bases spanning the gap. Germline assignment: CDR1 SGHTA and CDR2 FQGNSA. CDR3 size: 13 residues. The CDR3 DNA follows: TGTGCCAGCAGCTTAGCGTCAAGGACTGAAGCTTTCTTT. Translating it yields CASSLASRTEAFF.

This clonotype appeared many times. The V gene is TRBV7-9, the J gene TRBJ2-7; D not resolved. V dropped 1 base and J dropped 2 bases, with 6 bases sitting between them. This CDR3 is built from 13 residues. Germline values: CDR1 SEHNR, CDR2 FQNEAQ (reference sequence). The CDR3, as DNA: TGTGCCAGCAGCTTAGACAAAACCTACGAGCAGTACTTC. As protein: CASSLDKTYEQYF. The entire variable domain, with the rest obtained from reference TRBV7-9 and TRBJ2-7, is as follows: DTGVSQNPRHKITKRGQNVTFRCDPISEHNRLYWYRQTLGQGPEFLTYFQNEAQLEKSRLLSDRFSAERPKGSFSTLEIQRTEQGDSAMYLCASSLDKTYEQYFGPGTRLTVT.

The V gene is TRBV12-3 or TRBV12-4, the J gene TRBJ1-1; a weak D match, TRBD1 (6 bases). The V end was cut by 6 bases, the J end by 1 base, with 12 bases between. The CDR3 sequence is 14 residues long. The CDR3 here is CASSLTGKNTEAFF. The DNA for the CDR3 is TGTGCCAGCAGCCTGACAGGCAAGAACACTGAAGCTTTCTTT.

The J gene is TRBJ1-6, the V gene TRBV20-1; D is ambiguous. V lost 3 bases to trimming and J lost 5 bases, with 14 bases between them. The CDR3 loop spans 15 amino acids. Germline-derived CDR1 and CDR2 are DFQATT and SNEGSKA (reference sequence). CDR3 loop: CSAREVLRDNSPLHF. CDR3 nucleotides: TGCAGTGCTAGGGAAGTTCTTCGGGATAATTCACCCCTCCACTTT.

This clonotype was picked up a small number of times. CDR3 in amino acids: CASKQDRGPDEQFF. CDR3 nucleotide sequence: TGTGCCAGCAAACAGGACAGGGGGCCTGATGAGCAGTTCTTC. This chain joins TRBV6-5 and TRBJ2-1; TRBD1 matches at 11 bases. V dropped 7 bases and J dropped 8; count of bases not matched to a gene: 7. CDR1 is MNHEY and CDR2 is SVGAGI in the germline V gene. CDR3 length: 14 amino acids.

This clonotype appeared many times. CDR3 sequence reads: CASSLAGRVEQYF. As DNA, the CDR3 is TGTGCCAGCAGCTTAGCGGGGAGGGTCGAGCAGTACTTC. This rearrangement joins TRBV7-2 to TRBJ2-7, with 7 bases identical to TRBD2. The V gene's germline CDR1 is SGHTA and CDR2 FQGNSA. This CDR3 comprises 13 residues. V trimming: 0 bases; J trimming: 6 bases; junction bases outside the gene matches: 2. The whole variable domain, remainder taken from reference TRBV7-2 and TRBJ2-7, is GAGVSQSPSNKVTEKGKDVELRCDPISGHTALYWYRQSLGQGLEFLIYFQGNSAPDKSGLPSDRFSAERTGGSVSTLTIQRTQQEDSAVYLCASSLAGRVEQYFGPGTRLTVT.

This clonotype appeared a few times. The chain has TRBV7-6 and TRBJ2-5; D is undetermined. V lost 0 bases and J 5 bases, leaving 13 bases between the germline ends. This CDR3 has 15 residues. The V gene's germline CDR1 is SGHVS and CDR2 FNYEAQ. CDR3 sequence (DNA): TGTGCCAGCAGCTTAGCGGAGTGGAGTCCGGAGACCCAGTACTTC. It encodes CASSLAEWSPETQYF.

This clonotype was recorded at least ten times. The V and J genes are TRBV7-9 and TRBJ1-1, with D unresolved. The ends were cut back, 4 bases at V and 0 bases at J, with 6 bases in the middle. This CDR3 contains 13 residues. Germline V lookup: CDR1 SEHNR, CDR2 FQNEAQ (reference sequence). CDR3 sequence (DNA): TGTGCCAGCAGCTCACCCATGAACACTGAAGCTTTCTTT. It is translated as CASSSPMNTEAFF.

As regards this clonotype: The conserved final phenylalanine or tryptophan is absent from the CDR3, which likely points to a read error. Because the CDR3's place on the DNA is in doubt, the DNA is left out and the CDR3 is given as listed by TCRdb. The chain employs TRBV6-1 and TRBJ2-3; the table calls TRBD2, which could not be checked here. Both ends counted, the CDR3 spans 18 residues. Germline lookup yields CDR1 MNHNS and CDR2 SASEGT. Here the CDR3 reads CASSDFASGGTSTDTQSC.

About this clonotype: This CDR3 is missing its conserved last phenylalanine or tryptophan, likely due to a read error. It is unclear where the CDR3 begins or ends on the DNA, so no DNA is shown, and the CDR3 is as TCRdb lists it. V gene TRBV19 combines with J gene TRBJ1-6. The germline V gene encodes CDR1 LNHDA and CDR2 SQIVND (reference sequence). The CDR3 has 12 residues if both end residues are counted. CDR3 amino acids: CASSISSSPLPC.

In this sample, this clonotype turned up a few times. CDR3 protein: CASSLAAQSSYNSPLHF. The CDR3 DNA reads TGTGCCAGCAGTTTAGCGGCGCAGAGCTCCTATAATTCACCCCTCCACTTT. V is TRBV12-3 or TRBV12-4 and J is TRBJ1-6, with D hard to call. The CDR3 loop spans 17 amino acids. Trimming removed 0 bases at V and 0 bases at J, with 9 bases between.

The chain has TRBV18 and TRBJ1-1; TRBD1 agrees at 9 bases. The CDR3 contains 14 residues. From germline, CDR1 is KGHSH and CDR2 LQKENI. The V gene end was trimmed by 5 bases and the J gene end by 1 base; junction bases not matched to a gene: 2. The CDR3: CASSKDRGNTEAFF. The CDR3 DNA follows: TGTGCCAGCTCAAAGGACAGGGGGAACACTGAAGCTTTCTTT. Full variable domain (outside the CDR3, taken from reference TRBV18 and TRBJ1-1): NAGVMQNPRHLVRRRGQEARLRCSPMKGHSHVYWYRQLPEEGLKFMVYLQKENIIDESGMPKERFSAEFPKEGPSILRIQQVVRGDSAAYFCASSKDRGNTEAFFGQGTRLTVV.

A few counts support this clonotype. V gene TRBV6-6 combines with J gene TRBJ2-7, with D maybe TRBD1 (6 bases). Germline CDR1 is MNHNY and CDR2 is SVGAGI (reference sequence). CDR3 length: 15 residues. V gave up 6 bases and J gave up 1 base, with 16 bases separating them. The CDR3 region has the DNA TGTGCCAGCAGACCCGCCGGGACACCTTCCTACGAGCAGTACTTC. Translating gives CASRPAGTPSYEQYF.

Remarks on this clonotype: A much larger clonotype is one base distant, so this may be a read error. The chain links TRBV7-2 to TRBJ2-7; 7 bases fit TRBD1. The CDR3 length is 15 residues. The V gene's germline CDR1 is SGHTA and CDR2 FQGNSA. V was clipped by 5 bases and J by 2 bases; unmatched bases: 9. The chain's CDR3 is CASSPDRGRPYEQYF. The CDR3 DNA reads TGTGCCAGCAGCCCCGATAGGGGGCGCCCCTACGAGCAGTACTTC.

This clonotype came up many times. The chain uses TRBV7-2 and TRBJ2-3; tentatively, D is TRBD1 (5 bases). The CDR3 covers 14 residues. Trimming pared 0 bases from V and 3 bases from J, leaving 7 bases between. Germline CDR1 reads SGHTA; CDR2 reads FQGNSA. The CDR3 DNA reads TGTGCCAGCAGCTTAGCGCAGGGTACAGATACGCAGTATTTT. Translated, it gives CASSLAQGTDTQYF.

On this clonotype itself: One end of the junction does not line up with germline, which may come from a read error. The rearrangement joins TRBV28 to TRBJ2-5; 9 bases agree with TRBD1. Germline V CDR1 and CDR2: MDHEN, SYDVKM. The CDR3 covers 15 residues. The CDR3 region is CASSWGQGPREAQYF. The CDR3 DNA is TGTGCCAGCAGTTGGGGACAGGGCCCCCGAGAGGCCCAGTACTTC.

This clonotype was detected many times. The CDR3 DNA is TGTGCCAGCAGCTTTCAGGGGGCGGACACTGAAGCTTTCTTT. This gives the protein CASSFQGADTEAFF. The chain has TRBV7-2 and TRBJ1-1, with TRBD1 matching over 8 bases. The CDR3 has 14 amino acids. Germline V CDR1 and CDR2: SGHTA, FQGNSA. V gave up 3 bases and J gave up 3 bases; unmatched junction bases: 3. Complete variable domain (other parts from reference TRBV7-2 and TRBJ1-1): GAGVSQSPSNKVTEKGKDVELRCDPISGHTALYWYRQSLGQGLEFLIYFQGNSAPDKSGLPSDRFSAERTGGSVSTLTIQRTQQEDSAVYLCASSFQGADTEAFFGQGTRLTVV.

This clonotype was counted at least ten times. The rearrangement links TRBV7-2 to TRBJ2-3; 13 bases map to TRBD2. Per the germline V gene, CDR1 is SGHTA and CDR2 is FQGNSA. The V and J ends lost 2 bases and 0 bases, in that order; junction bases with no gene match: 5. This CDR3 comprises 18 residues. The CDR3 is CASSLRGLAGTSTDTQYF. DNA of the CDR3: TGTGCCAGCAGCTTACGGGGACTAGCGGGAACTAGCACAGATACGCAGTATTTT.